The present T cell receptor beta chain was sequenced within a study of shared clonotypes between healthy human individuals. Study-level points and caveats: Memory subsets generally showed smaller estimated richness than naive subsets did. Shared across a few donors were about 4.6% of the naive CD4 clonotypes.

Per the original data handling: ImmunoSEQ yielded junction-only sequences lacking quality scores, so filtering differed. Some clones are missing from TCRdb's copy, which holds only in-frame ones; the method was immunoSEQ multiplex PCR. The D gene and trimming were derived from the DNA, and the V and J assignments and clone size from that table. The data hold about 2.1 million clones, with 93% observed a single time. Naive CD8 cells lacked CD45RO, underwent positive selection for CCR7 and left out terminally differentiated effector memory CD45RA+ cells. CDR3 length: 14 residues. Trimming left V 3 bases short and J 4 bases short, with 13 bases between. Germline CDR1 and CDR2: SNHLY and FYNNEI. A remark on this clone: Antigen: not known.

This TCR came from a young man in good health. Some clones in this sample may be carry-over from other donors' samples. The chain has TRBV2 and TRBJ2-7; D possibly matches TRBD1 or TRBD2 (5 bases each). Sequencing used naive CD8+ T cells from PBMCs. The CDR3 sequence is CASSEQGPGYEQYF. CDR3 in DNA: TGTGCCAGCAGTGAGCAGGGTCCGGGATACGAGCAGTACTTC.